A single sample gave rise to the 22 T cell receptor beta chains below, sequenced in a study of blood T cell repertoires in COVID-19. Assay used: immunoSEQ multiplex PCR; TCRdb lists only in-frame clones, some missing. The data show hundreds of thousands of clones, about 70% seen once. Sequenced material: peripheral blood. All receptors derive from a woman of 80 years or more with acute or convalescent COVID-19.

This clone has more than one count but fewer than ten. The CDR3 nucleotides are TGCAGCGTTCGAGGACCGGGAGGGGAGCAGTACTTC. This gives the protein CSVRGPGGEQYF. The gene calls are TRBV29-1 and TRBJ2-7; 8 bases agree with TRBD2. Germline V lookup: CDR1 SQVTM, CDR2 ANQGSEA. Trimming cost V 5 bases and J 7 bases; bases outside gene matches: 7. The CDR3 length is 12 residues.

The J gene is TRBJ1-2, the V gene TRBV7-9; a weak D match, TRBD1 (5 bases). The CDR3 covers 11 residues. V lost 6 bases, J lost 8 bases, and 10 bases lay in between. Germline loops: CDR1 SEHNR, CDR2 FQNEAQ (reference sequence). CDR3 DNA sequence: TGTGCCAGCAGGACAGTCCTAGGCTACACCTTC. Translating gives CASRTVLGYTF.

The chain joins TRBV12-3 or TRBV12-4 to TRBJ1-1; D is unclear. This CDR3 has 12 residues. Trimming shortened V by 1 base and J by 12 bases, and 12 bases separated the two germline ends. The CDR3 here is CASSLGSARTFF. The CDR3 coding sequence is TGTGCCAGCAGTTTAGGGTCTGCGCGAACTTTCTTT.

V and J are TRBV18 and TRBJ1-1; perhaps TRBD1 as D (5 bases). This CDR3 has 14 residues. Germline V lookup: CDR1 KGHSH, CDR2 LQKENI. V was pared by 5 bases and J by 4 bases, with 14 bases between. The CDR3 loop reads CASSTQTGITEAFF. The CDR3 DNA follows: TGTGCCAGCTCAACGCAAACAGGTATCACTGAAGCTTTCTTT. Full variable domain (missing parts from reference TRBV18 and TRBJ1-1): NAGVMQNPRHLVRRRGQEARLRCSPMKGHSHVYWYRQLPEEGLKFMVYLQKENIIDESGMPKERFSAEFPKEGPSILRIQQVVRGDSAAYFCASSTQTGITEAFFGQGTRLTVV.

The chain employs TRBV19 and TRBJ1-6; the D gene is possibly TRBD1 (6 bases). CDR1 LNHDA and CDR2 SQIVND come from the germline V gene (reference sequence). The CDR3 contains 14 residues. Trimming removed 4 bases at V and 6 bases at J, with 10 bases between. CDR3 in DNA: TGTGCCAGTAGTACCGGGACAACTAATTCACCCCTCCACTTT. It is translated as CASSTGTTNSPLHF.

The CDR3 bases are TGTGCCAGCAGCTTAGGGGGGGGAGGTAATTCACCCCTCCACTTT. Encoded protein: CASSLGGGGNSPLHF. The chain joins TRBV11-2 to TRBJ1-6, with D perhaps matching TRBD1 (5 bases). The germline V and J ends were trimmed by 1 base and 6 bases, with 10 bases remaining between them. The CDR3 extends over 15 amino acids. The V gene's germline CDR1 is SGHAT and CDR2 FQNNGV. The full variable domain, its missing parts supplied by reference TRBV11-2 and TRBJ1-6, is EAGVAQSPRYKIIEKRQSVAFWCNPISGHATLYWYQQILGQGPKLLIQFQNNGVVDDSQLPKDRFSAERLKGVDSTLKIQPAKLEDSAVYLCASSLGGGGNSPLHFGNGTRLTVT.

The chain couples TRBV29-1 to TRBJ2-7; D is unclear. CDR3 length equals 13 residues. Looked up from germline, CDR1 is SQVTM and CDR2 is ANQGSEA. Trimming stripped 2 bases from V and 6 bases from J, with 14 bases between. The CDR3 region is CSVEFGWVGEQYF. The DNA for the CDR3 is TGCAGCGTTGAATTCGGGTGGGTTGGCGAGCAGTACTTC.

The chain combines TRBV6-1 with TRBJ1-2; TRBD1 agrees at 9 bases. The V segment lost 0 bases and the J segment 12 bases; nucleotides outside the gene matches: 14. The CDR3 length is 16 residues. Germline V CDR1 and CDR2: MNHNS, SASEGT. CDR3 in amino acids: CASSEAYVTGGGPHTF. CDR3 nucleotides: TGTGCCAGCAGTGAAGCGTACGTAACAGGGGGCGGCCCGCACACCTTC.

The chain is built from TRBV6-5 and TRBJ2-2; D is unclear. CDR1 is MNHEY and CDR2 is SVGAGI in the germline V gene. Trimming removed 5 bases from V and 8 bases from J, with 18 bases in between. The CDR3 extends over 15 amino acids. CDR3 nucleotide sequence: TGTGCCAGCAGTCCCCCCCCGCCCCTCCTAGGGGAGCTGTTTTTT. It yields the protein CASSPPPPLLGELFF.

The chain is built from TRBV6-2 or TRBV6-3 and TRBJ2-5; D gene ambiguous. In germline, CDR1 is MNHEY, CDR2 SVGEGT. The CDR3 consists of 11 residues. V lost 4 bases, J lost 2 bases, and 2 bases lay in between. The CDR3 region is CASSSQETQYF. CDR3 sequence (DNA): TGTGCCAGCAGTTCTCAAGAGACCCAGTACTTC.

This sequence joins TRBV6-5 and TRBJ1-1; maybe TRBD1 (6 bases). V dropped 3 bases and J dropped 3 bases, with 11 bases sitting between them. Germline lookup yields CDR1 MNHEY and CDR2 SVGAGI. The CDR3 extends over 14 amino acids. The CDR3 nucleotides read TGTGCCAGCAGTTATTTCAGGGGCGACACTGAAGCTTTCTTT. Translating gives CASSYFRGDTEAFF.

This clone was seen more than once but under ten times. CDR3 DNA sequence: TGTGCCAGCATCCCAGGACAGGGATATACTGAAGCTTTCTTT. Its translation: CASIPGQGYTEAFF. The J gene is TRBJ1-1, the V gene TRBV6-5, with 8 nucleotides matching TRBD1. Germline loops: CDR1 MNHEY, CDR2 SVGAGI. Trimming cost V 7 bases and J 5 bases; bases outside gene matches: 9. CDR3 length equals 14 residues.

V and J are TRBV7-9 and TRBJ2-3; D is perhaps TRBD2 (6 bases). The CDR3 has 16 amino acids. Germline V CDR1 and CDR2: SEHNR, FQNEAQ (reference sequence). The V gene lost 3 bases and the J gene lost 3 bases, with 16 bases spanning the gap. The DNA of the CDR3 is TGTGCCAGCAGCTTCTCTAGCGCCCTTGGAACAGATACGCAGTATTTT. As protein: CASSFSSALGTDTQYF.

J is TRBJ2-3 and V is TRBV7-2; D possibly corresponds to TRBD2 (5 bases). V was trimmed by 5 bases and J by 2 bases, leaving 14 bases between them. Looked up from germline, CDR1 is SGHTA and CDR2 is FQGNSA. The CDR3 contains 15 residues. CDR3 sequence reads: CASSPNQRPTDTQYF. The CDR3 bases are TGTGCCAGCAGCCCCAACCAGCGGCCCACAGATACGCAGTATTTT.

This chain joins TRBV5-1 and TRBJ2-1, with TRBD2 identical over 12 bases. After removal of 5 bases from V and 8 bases from J, the junction contained 14 bases not matched to a gene. Per the germline V gene, CDR1 is SGHRS and CDR2 is YFSETQ. CDR3 length: 17 residues. CDR3 DNA: TGCGCCAGCAGTTTAGGACTAGCGGGACTCAAAGGCTATGAGCAGTTCTTC. This sequence encodes CASSLGLAGLKGYEQFF. The full variable domain, with the rest looked up from reference TRBV5-1 and TRBJ2-1, is KAGVTQTPRYLIKTRGQQVTLSCSPISGHRSVSWYQQTPGQGLQFLFEYFSETQRNKGNFPGRFSGRQFSNSRSEMNVSTLELGDSALYLCASSLGLAGLKGYEQFFGPGTRLTVL.

This clone is a singleton in its sample. V gene TRBV6-5 combines with J gene TRBJ1-2, with D maybe TRBD1 (5 bases). The V end was cut by 5 bases, the J end by 4 bases, with 17 bases between. CDR1 and CDR2 (germline): MNHEY, SVGAGI. This CDR3 is built from 15 residues. In DNA, the CDR3 is TGTGCCAGCAGTCTCGGACGGTCCGGGGGCTATGGCTACACCTTC. The encoded protein is CASSLGRSGGYGYTF.

CDR3 bases: TGTGCCTGGAGTGTACATTTGGCTAATCAGCCCCAGCATTTT. This translates into CAWSVHLANQPQHF. This chain connects TRBV30 to TRBJ1-5; D not resolved. Per germline, CDR1 GTSNPN and CDR2 SVGIG (reference sequence). The CDR3 runs 14 residues. With 0 bases removed from V and 4 bases from J, the gap between germline ends came to 10 bases.

The rearrangement joins TRBV6-5 to TRBJ1-6, with D possibly matching TRBD1 (6 bases). The CDR3 length is 15 residues. The V end was cut by 6 bases, the J end by 3 bases, with 12 bases between. The germline gives CDR1 MNHEY, CDR2 SVGAGI. The CDR3 is CASSQQGLYNSPLHF. CDR3 bases: TGTGCCAGCAGCCAACAGGGCCTCTATAATTCACCCCTCCACTTT.

This sequence joins TRBV5-4 and TRBJ1-6; D possibly corresponds to TRBD1 (6 bases). Germline V gene lookup returns CDR1 SGHNT and CDR2 YYREEE (reference sequence). This CDR3 comprises 14 residues. V lost 5 bases and J lost 7, with 13 bases in between. CDR3 loop: CASRSYRDNSPLHF. In nucleotides, the CDR3 is TGTGCCAGCAGAAGTTACAGGGACAATTCACCCCTCCACTTT.

The V gene is TRBV5-6, the J gene TRBJ2-7; 8 nucleotides agree with TRBD1. Losses at the gene ends were 2 bases for V and 4 bases for J; bases not matched to a gene: 5. CDR1 and CDR2 from the germline V gene are SGHDT and YYEEEE. The CDR3 covers 14 residues. CDR3 in DNA: TGTGCCAGCAGCTTTGGACAGGGAACGTACGAGCAGTACTTC. This sequence encodes CASSFGQGTYEQYF.

The gene calls are TRBV2 and TRBJ2-5; D might be TRBD2 (7 bases). The germline V gene encodes CDR1 SNHLY and CDR2 FYNNEI. The CDR3 is 11 residues long. Trimming pared 4 bases from V and 9 bases from J, leaving 9 bases between. The CDR3 loop reads CASSVGGAQYF. CDR3 DNA sequence: TGTGCCAGCAGTGTAGGGGGGGCCCAGTACTTC.

The chain uses TRBV19 and TRBJ1-5, with D perhaps matching TRBD1 (5 bases). This CDR3 has 13 residues. V shed 2 bases and J shed 8 bases, with 10 bases lying between them. Germline loops: CDR1 LNHDA, CDR2 SQIVND (reference sequence). Here the CDR3 DNA reads TGTGCCAGTAGTATAACCAGGGCTGAGCCCCAGCATTTT. This codes for CASSITRAEPQHF.